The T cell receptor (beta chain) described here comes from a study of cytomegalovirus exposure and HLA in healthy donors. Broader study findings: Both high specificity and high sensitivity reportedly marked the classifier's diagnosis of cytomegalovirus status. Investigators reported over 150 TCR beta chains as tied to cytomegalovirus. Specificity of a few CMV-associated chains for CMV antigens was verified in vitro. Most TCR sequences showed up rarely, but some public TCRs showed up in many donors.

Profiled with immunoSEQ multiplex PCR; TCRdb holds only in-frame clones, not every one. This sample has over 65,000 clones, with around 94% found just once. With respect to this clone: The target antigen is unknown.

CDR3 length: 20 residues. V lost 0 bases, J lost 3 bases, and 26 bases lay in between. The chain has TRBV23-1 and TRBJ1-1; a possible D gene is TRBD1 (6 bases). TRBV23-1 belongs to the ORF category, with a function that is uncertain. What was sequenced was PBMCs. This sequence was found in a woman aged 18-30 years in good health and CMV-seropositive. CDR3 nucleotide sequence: TGCGCCAGCAGTCAATCTTCCTTTAGAGGACAGATGAGTATTTACACTGAAGCTTTCTTT. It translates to CASSQSSFRGQMSIYTEAFF.